A selection of T cell receptor beta chains follows, all from one sample in a study of memory CD4+ T cells and cytomegalovirus serostatus. The assay was immunoSEQ multiplex PCR, and TCRdb's table has in-frame clones only and misses some. The table shows just under 65,000 clones, with 60% to 80% occurring only once. The sequencing input was memory CD4+ T cells from blood. The receptors were sampled from an adult in good health and CMV-seronegative. The CDR3 runs from the conserved cysteine through the conserved F or W. The order of the fields is CDR3 length, V gene, D gene, J gene, clone size, CDR3 protein, CDR3 DNA. D genes are given only for firm matches. Rows give clone size only sometimes, using once, few, many, or a class for an expanded clone.

len: 13
v_gene: TRBV9
d_gene: -
j_gene: TRBJ1-1
abundance: -
CDR3aa: CASSVASNTEAFF
CDR3nt: TGTGCCAGCAGCGTAGCCTCGAACACTGAAGCTTTCTTT

len: 20
v_gene: TRBV10-3
d_gene: -
j_gene: TRBJ1-1
abundance: -
CDR3aa: CAITTWGGLGRGRTYTEAFF
CDR3nt: TGTGCCATCACTACGTGGGGGGGGCTCGGGAGGGGTCGGACTTACACTGAAGCTTTCTTT

len: 12
v_gene: TRBV6-6
d_gene: -
j_gene: TRBJ2-2
abundance: -
CDR3aa: CASSYRTGELFF
CDR3nt: TGTGCCAGCAGTTACAGAACCGGGGAGCTGTTTTTT

len: 14
v_gene: TRBV7-2
d_gene: -
j_gene: TRBJ2-7
abundance: -
CDR3aa: CASSSPVVAYEQYF
CDR3nt: TGTGCCAGCAGTTCCCCAGTTGTAGCCTACGAGCAGTACTTC

len: 15
v_gene: TRBV30
d_gene: TRBD2
j_gene: TRBJ2-1
abundance: few
CDR3aa: CAWSMTSGRGGEQFF
CDR3nt: TGTGCCTGGAGTATGACTAGCGGGAGGGGGGGTGAGCAGTTCTTC

len: 14
v_gene: TRBV10-1
d_gene: TRBD1
j_gene: TRBJ2-7
abundance: -
CDR3aa: CASSTQGAGGEQYF
CDR3nt: TGCGCCAGCAGCACTCAGGGGGCTGGTGGCGAGCAGTACTTC

len: 13
v_gene: TRBV28
d_gene: -
j_gene: TRBJ2-1
abundance: -
CDR3aa: CASEADSYNEQFF
CDR3nt: TGTGCCAGCGAGGCAGATTCCTACAATGAGCAGTTCTTC

len: 19
v_gene: TRBV7-9
d_gene: -
j_gene: TRBJ2-3
abundance: -
CDR3aa: CASSLGGPRAGYGTDTQYF
CDR3nt: TGTGCCAGCAGCTTAGGTGGCCCTAGGGCGGGATATGGCACAGATACGCAGTATTTT

len: 14
v_gene: TRBV6-6
d_gene: -
j_gene: TRBJ2-3
abundance: -
CDR3aa: CATGRAASTDTQYF
CDR3nt: TGTGCCACCGGAAGGGCAGCCTCCACAGATACGCAGTATTTT

len: 14
v_gene: TRBV7-3
d_gene: TRBD2
j_gene: TRBJ2-1
abundance: -
CDR3aa: CASSPGLAGDEQFF
CDR3nt: TGTGCCAGCAGCCCGGGACTAGCGGGCGACGAGCAGTTCTTC